Each of the 10 T cell receptor beta chains below was sequenced from the same sample in a study of blood T cell repertoires in COVID-19. Sequencing was performed with immunoSEQ multiplex PCR; in TCRdb, only in-frame clones are kept and a portion is missing. This table holds about 97,000 clones, roughly 86% found once. Sequencing input: peripheral blood. The source is a human donor in a cohort sampled during active COVID-19.

The chain uses TRBV6-2 or TRBV6-3 and TRBJ2-3; tentative D call: TRBD2 (6 bases). V dropped 2 bases and J dropped 1 base, with 13 bases sitting between them. Germline V gene lookup returns CDR1 MNHEY and CDR2 SVGEGT. The CDR3 contains 16 residues. This CDR3 reads CASSYVGGLRTDTQYF. In nucleotides, the CDR3 is TGTGCCAGCAGTTACGTCGGGGGACTGCGCACAGATACGCAGTATTTT.

The chain carries TRBV11-3 and TRBJ2-1; D not resolved. Germline V CDR1 and CDR2: SGHNT, YENEEA. The CDR3 covers 13 residues. Trimming left V 0 bases short and J 5 bases short, with 5 bases between. This CDR3 reads CASSLEQHNEQFF. CDR3 DNA sequence: TGTGCCAGCAGCTTAGAACAGCACAATGAGCAGTTCTTC.

The chain combines TRBV5-1 with TRBJ2-1, with 10 bases that match TRBD2. Trimming removed 1 base from V and 7 bases from J; junction bases left unmatched: 5. From germline, CDR1 is SGHRS and CDR2 YFSETQ. The CDR3 is made up of 15 amino acids. The CDR3 region is CASSLIGLADNEQFF. CDR3 sequence (DNA): TGCGCCAGCAGCTTGATTGGACTAGCGGATAATGAGCAGTTCTTC.

The chain recombines TRBV7-9 with TRBJ1-4, with 11 bases that match TRBD1. V was pared by 1 base and J by 8 bases, with 0 bases of the junction left unmatched. The CDR3 is made up of 14 amino acids. Germline-derived CDR1 and CDR2 are SEHNR and FQNEAQ (reference sequence). This chain's CDR3 is CASSLGTGGEKLFF. CDR3 in DNA: TGTGCCAGCAGCTTAGGGACAGGGGGCGAAAAACTGTTTTTT.

This sequence joins TRBV19 and TRBJ2-1; tentatively, D is TRBD1 (6 bases). The CDR3 has 18 amino acids. The V gene lost 0 bases and the J gene lost 7 bases, with 22 bases spanning the gap. CDR1 and CDR2 (germline): LNHDA, SQIVND (reference sequence). CDR3: CASSIDSPSIGQNNEQFF. CDR3 coding DNA: TGTGCCAGTAGTATAGATAGCCCATCCATCGGACAGAATAATGAGCAGTTCTTC.

The V gene is TRBV7-9, the J gene TRBJ2-3; D possibly corresponds to TRBD2 (6 bases). V lost 5 bases, J lost 2 bases, and 11 bases lay in between. Germline CDR1 reads SEHNR; CDR2 reads FQNEAQ (reference sequence). This CDR3 comprises 14 residues. CDR3 in DNA: TGTGCCAGCAGCCGTGCGGGGTTCACAGATACGCAGTATTTT. Its translation: CASSRAGFTDTQYF. Combining the CDR3 with reference TRBV7-9 and TRBJ2-3 gives the whole variable domain DTGVSQNPRHKITKRGQNVTFRCDPISEHNRLYWYRQTLGQGPEFLTYFQNEAQLEKSRLLSDRFSAERPKGSFSTLEIQRTEQGDSAMYLCASSRAGFTDTQYFGPGTRLTVL.

Only one count was recorded for this clone. The chain joins TRBV5-8 to TRBJ2-3; D not resolved. The CDR3 has 15 amino acids. CDR1 and CDR2 (germline): SGHTS, YDEGEE. Trimming left V 2 bases short and J 2 bases short, with 12 bases between. CDR3 DNA sequence: TGTGCCAGCAGCTTTTCGCAGGCCTACACAGATACGCAGTATTTT. Residues: CASSFSQAYTDTQYF.

The CDR3 loop is CASSPQIRGYTF. In DNA, the CDR3 is TGTGCCAGCAGTCCACAGATTCGGGGCTACACCTTC. This chain links TRBV2 with TRBJ1-2; D not resolved. The CDR3 spans 12 residues. V lost 5 bases, J lost 8 bases, and 12 bases lay in between. Germline CDR1 SNHLY, CDR2 FYNNEI.

The V call is TRBV9, the J call TRBJ1-1, with D possibly TRBD1 on 6 matching bases. This CDR3 has 13 residues. Germline CDR1 reads SGDLS; CDR2 reads YYNGEE. V lost 1 base and J 3 bases, leaving 7 bases between the germline ends. The CDR3 loop is CASSVYRDTEAFF. CDR3 nucleotide sequence: TGTGCCAGCAGCGTATACAGGGACACTGAAGCTTTCTTT.

This clone has only one observation. The V call is TRBV29-1, the J call TRBJ1-1; D may be TRBD1 (6 bases). With 7 bases removed from V and 5 bases from J, the gap between germline ends came to 17 bases. This CDR3 has 13 residues. The V gene's germline CDR1 is SQVTM and CDR2 ANQGSEA. The CDR3 nucleotides read TGCAGCGGGCGCAGGGGAGGGACGACTGAAGCTTTCTTT. Its translation is CSGRRGGTTEAFF.